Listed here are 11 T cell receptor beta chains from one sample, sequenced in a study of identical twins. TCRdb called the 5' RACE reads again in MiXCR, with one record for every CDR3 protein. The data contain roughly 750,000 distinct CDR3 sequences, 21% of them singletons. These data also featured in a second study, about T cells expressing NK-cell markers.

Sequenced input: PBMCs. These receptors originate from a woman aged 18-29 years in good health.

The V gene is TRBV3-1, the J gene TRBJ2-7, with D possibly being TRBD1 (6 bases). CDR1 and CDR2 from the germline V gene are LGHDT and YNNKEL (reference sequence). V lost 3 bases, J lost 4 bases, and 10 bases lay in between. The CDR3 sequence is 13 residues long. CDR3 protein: CASSHGQWYEQYF. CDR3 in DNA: TGTGCCAGCAGCCACGGACAGTGGTACGAGCAGTACTTC.

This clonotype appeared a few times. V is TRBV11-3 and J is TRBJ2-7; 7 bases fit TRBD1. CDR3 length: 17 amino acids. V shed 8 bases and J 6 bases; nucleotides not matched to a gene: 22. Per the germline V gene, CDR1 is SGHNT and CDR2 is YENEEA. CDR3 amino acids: CASARWDSSGNRGEQYF. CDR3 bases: TGTGCCAGCGCTCGATGGGACAGCAGCGGAAACAGGGGCGAGCAGTACTTC.

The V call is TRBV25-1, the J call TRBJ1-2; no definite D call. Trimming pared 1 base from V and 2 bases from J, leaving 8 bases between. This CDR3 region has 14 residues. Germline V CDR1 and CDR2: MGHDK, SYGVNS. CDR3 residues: CASSESGLNYGYTF. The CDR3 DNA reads TGTGCCAGCAGTGAATCGGGTCTCAACTATGGCTACACCTTC.

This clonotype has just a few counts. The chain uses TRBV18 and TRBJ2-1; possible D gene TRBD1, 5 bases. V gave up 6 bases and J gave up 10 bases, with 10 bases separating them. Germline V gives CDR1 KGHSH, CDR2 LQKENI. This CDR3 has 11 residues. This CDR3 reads CASSFRQEQFF. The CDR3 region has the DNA TGTGCCAGCTCTTTCCGACAGGAGCAGTTCTTC.

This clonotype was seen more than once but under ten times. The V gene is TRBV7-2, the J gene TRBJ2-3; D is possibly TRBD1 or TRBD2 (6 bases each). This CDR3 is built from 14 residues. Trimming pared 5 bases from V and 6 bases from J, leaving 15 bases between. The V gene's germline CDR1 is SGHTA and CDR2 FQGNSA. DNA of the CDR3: TGTGCCAGCAGCGTTCAGGGGAGGTGGGATACGCAGTATTTT. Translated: CASSVQGRWDTQYF.

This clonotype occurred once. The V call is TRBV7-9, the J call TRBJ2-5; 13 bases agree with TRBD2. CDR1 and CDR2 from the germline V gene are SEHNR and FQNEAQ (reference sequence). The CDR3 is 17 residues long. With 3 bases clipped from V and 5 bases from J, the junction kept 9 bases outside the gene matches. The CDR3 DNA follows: TGTGCCAGCAGCTTCCGTTGGACTAGCGGGGGAGGGGAGACCCAGTACTTC. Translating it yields CASSFRWTSGGGETQYF.

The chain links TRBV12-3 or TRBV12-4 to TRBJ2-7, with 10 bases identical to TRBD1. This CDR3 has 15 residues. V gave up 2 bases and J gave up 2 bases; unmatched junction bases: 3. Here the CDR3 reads CASSLSGQGAYEQYF. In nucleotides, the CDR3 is TGTGCCAGCAGTTTATCAGGACAGGGGGCCTACGAGCAGTACTTC.

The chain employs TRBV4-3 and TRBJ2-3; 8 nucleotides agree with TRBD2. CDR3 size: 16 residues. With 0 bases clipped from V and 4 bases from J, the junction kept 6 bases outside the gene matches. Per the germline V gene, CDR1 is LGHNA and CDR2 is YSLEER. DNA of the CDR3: TGCGCCAGCAGCCAAGAGATCGGGAGGGCCCCAGATACGCAGTATTTT. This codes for CASSQEIGRAPDTQYF.

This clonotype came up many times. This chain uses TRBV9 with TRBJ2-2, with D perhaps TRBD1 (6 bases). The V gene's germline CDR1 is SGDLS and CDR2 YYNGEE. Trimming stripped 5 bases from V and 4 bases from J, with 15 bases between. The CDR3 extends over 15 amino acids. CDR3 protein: CASSDRSSPTGELFF. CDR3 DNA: TGTGCCAGCAGTGACAGGAGTAGCCCCACCGGGGAGCTGTTTTTT. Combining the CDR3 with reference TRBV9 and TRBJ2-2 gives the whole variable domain DSGVTQTPKHLITATGQRVTLRCSPRSGDLSVYWYQQSLDQGLQFLIQYYNGEERAKGNILERFSAQQFPDLHSELNLSSLELGDSALYFCASSDRSSPTGELFFGEGSRLTVL.

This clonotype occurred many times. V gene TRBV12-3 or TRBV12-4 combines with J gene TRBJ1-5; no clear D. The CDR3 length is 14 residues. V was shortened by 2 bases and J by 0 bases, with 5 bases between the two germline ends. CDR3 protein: CASSLWGSNQPQHF. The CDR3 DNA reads TGTGCCAGCAGTTTATGGGGTAGCAATCAGCCCCAGCATTTT.

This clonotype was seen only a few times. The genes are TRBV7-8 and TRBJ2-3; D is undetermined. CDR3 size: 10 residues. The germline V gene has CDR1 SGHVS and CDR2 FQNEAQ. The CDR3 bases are TGTGCTCAATCCAGAGATACGCAGTATTTT. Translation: CAQSRDTQYF.